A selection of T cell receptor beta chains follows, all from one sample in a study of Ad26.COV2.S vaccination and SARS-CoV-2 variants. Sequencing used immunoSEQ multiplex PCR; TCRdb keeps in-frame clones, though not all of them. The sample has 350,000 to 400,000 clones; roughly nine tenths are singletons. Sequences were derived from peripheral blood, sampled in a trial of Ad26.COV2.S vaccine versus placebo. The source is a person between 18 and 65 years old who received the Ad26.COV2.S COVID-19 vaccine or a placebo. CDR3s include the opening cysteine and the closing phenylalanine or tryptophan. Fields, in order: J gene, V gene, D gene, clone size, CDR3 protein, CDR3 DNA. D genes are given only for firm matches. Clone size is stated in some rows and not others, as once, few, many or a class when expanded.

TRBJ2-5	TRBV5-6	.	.	CASSLVDGLPRETQYF	TGTGCCAGCAGCTTGGTTGACGGACTCCCTAGGGAGACCCAGTACTTC
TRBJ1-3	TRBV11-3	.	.	CASSLLLGHSGNTIYF	TGTGCCAGCAGCTTACTGCTGGGGCACTCTGGAAACACCATATATTTT
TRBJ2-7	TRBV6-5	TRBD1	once	CASRGQDLVSKQYF	TGTGCCAGCAGGGGACAGGACCTGGTTTCGAAGCAGTACTTC
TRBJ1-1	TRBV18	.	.	CASSPTAGYEAFF	TGTGCCAGCTCACCAACGGCAGGGTATGAAGCTTTCTTT
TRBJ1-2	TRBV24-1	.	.	CATSEPQGRQSYGYTF	TGTGCCACCAGTGAACCGCAGGGGCGCCAGAGCTATGGCTACACCTTC
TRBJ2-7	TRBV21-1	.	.	CASSAGIYEQYF	TGTGCCAGCAGCGCCGGAATCTACGAGCAGTACTTC
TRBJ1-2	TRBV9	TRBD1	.	CASSWTGGPNYGYTF	TGTGCCAGCAGCTGGACAGGGGGGCCTAACTATGGCTACACCTTC
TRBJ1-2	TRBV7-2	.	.	CASSLARRQGSYGYTF	TGTGCCAGCAGCTTAGCACGGCGGCAGGGAAGCTATGGCTACACCTTC
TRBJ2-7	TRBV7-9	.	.	CASSLEPYEQYF	TGTGCCAGCAGCTTAGAGCCCTACGAGCAGTACTTC
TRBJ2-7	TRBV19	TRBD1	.	CASGWPGQTSYEQYF	TGTGCCAGCGGGTGGCCGGGACAGACCTCCTACGAGCAGTACTTC
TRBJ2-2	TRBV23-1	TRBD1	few	CASSHPGTGGRTGELFF	TGCGCCAGCAGTCATCCCGGGACAGGGGGAAGAACCGGGGAGCTGTTTTTT
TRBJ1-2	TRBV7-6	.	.	CASSLDFRQGLSGYTF	TGTGCCAGCAGCTTAGATTTTCGGCAGGGACTGAGTGGCTACACCTTC
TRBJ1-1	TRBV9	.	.	CASSPRGDTEAFF	TGTGCCAGCAGCCCTAGAGGGGACACTGAAGCTTTCTTT
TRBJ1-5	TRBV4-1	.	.	CASSQDEGLAQHF	TGCGCCAGCAGCCAAGATGAGGGTTTGGCCCAGCATTTT
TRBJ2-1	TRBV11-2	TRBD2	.	CASSMFKGTSWYNEQFF	TGTGCCAGCAGCATGTTTAAAGGGACTAGTTGGTATAATGAGCAGTTCTTC
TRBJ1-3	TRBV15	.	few	CATSRVGSGNTIYF	TGTGCCACCAGCAGAGTTGGCTCTGGAAACACCATATATTTT
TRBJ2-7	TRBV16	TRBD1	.	CASRHNLGQGSYEQYF	TGTGCCAGCAGGCATAACCTAGGACAGGGGAGCTACGAGCAGTACTTC
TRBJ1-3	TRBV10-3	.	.	CAISSSGNTIYF	TGTGCCATCTCAAGCTCTGGAAACACCATATATTTT
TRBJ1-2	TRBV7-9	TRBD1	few	CASSSGGDYTF	TGTGCCAGCAGCTCAGGGGGCGACTACACCTTC
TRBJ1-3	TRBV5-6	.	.	CASSHWSMGNTIYF	TGTGCCAGCAGCCATTGGTCCATGGGAAACACCATATATTTT
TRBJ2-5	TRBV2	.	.	CASSGGLEGGQETQYF	TGTGCCAGCAGCGGAGGGCTTGAGGGGGGCCAAGAGACCCAGTACTTC
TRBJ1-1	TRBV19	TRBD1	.	CASSNTGDTEAFF	TGTGCCAGTAGCAACACAGGGGACACTGAAGCTTTCTTT
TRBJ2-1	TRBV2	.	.	CASSGGEAGARNEQFF	TGTGCCAGCAGTGGGGGTGAGGCGGGGGCTAGGAATGAGCAGTTCTTC
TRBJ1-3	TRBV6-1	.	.	CASSERISTIYF	TGTGCCAGCAGTGAACGGATCAGCACCATATATTTT
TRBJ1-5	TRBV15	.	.	CATSRDWALGQPQHF	TGTGCCACCAGCAGAGATTGGGCACTGGGTCAGCCCCAGCATTTT
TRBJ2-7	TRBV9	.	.	CASSVRQDFYEQYF	TGTGCCAGCAGCGTTCGACAGGACTTCTACGAGCAGTACTTC
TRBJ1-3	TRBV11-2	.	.	CASSLYGTAGNTIYF	TGTGCCAGCAGCTTATATGGAACGGCCGGAAACACCATATATTTT
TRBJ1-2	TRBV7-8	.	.	CASSTTGAPVDYGYTF	TGTGCCAGCAGCACGACCGGGGCCCCAGTCGACTATGGCTACACCTTC
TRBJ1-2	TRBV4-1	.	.	CASSQVVDPNYGYTF	TGCGCCAGCAGCCAGGTGGTTGATCCTAACTATGGCTACACCTTC
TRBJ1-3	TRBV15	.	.	CATSRRPDSGNTIYF	TGTGCCACCAGCAGACGTCCGGACTCTGGAAACACCATATATTTT
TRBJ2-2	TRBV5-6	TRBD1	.	CASRPDRGYTGELFF	TGTGCCAGCAGACCGGACAGGGGGTACACCGGGGAGCTGTTTTTT
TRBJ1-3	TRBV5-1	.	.	CASSLESIGSGNTIYF	TGCGCCAGCAGCTTGGAAAGTATAGGCTCTGGAAACACCATATATTTT
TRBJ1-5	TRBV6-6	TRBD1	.	CASSYEGAKNQPQHF	TGTGCCAGCAGTTACGAGGGGGCGAAAAATCAGCCCCAGCATTTT
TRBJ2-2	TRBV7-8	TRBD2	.	CASSLTIGLAGTGELFF	TGTGCCAGCAGCTTAACTATAGGACTAGCGGGCACCGGGGAGCTGTTTTTT
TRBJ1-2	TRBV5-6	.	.	CASSPGHGVYGYTF	TGTGCCAGCAGCCCGGGACATGGGGTATATGGCTACACCTTC
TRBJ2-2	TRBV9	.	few	CASSVDPGGTGELFF	TGTGCCAGCAGCGTAGACCCAGGGGGGACCGGGGAGCTGTTTTTT
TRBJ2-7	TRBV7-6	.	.	CASSLGNRALDEQYF	TGTGCCAGCAGCTTAGGTAACCGAGCTCTTGACGAGCAGTACTTC
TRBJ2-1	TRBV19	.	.	CASSFTRQFPDEQFF	TGTGCCAGTAGTTTCACCCGACAGTTCCCTGATGAGCAGTTCTTC
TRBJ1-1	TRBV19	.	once	CASSMVLNTEAFF	TGTGCCAGTAGTATGGTGTTGAACACTGAAGCTTTCTTT
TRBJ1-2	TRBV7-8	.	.	CASSPRTAHGYTF	TGTGCCAGCAGTCCCCGGACGGCCCATGGCTACACCTTC
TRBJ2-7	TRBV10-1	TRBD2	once	CASRDRLAGGSSYEQYF	TGCGCCAGCAGAGATAGACTAGCGGGGGGCAGCTCCTACGAGCAGTACTTC
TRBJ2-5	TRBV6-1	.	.	CASSEVYGQETQYF	TGTGCCAGCAGTGAAGTGTACGGGCAAGAGACCCAGTACTTC
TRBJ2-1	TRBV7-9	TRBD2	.	CASSFRPSGFNEQFF	TGTGCCAGCAGTTTTAGGCCTAGCGGATTCAATGAGCAGTTCTTC
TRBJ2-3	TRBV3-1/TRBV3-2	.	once	CASSQDVVSDTQYF	TGTGCCAGCAGCCAAGATGTTGTATCAGATACGCAGTATTTT
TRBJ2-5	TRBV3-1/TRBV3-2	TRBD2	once	CASSRRAGGEETQYF	TGTGCCAGCAGCCGCAGAGCGGGGGGAGAGGAGACCCAGTACTTC
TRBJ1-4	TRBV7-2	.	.	CASSLTRHEKLFF	TGTGCCAGCAGCTTAACCCGCCATGAAAAACTGTTTTTT
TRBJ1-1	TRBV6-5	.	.	CASSSSGFGFKEAFF	TGTGCCAGCAGTTCGAGCGGATTTGGGTTTAAGGAAGCTTTCTTT
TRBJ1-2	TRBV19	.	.	CASSTHSQTNYGYTF	TGTGCCAGTAGTACTCATTCGCAAACCAACTATGGCTACACCTTC
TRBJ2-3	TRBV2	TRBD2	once	CASIGTSFSTDTQYF	TGTGCCAGCATAGGGACTAGCTTCAGCACAGATACGCAGTATTTT
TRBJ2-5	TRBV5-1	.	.	CASSRDHGEETQYF	TGCGCCAGCAGCCGAGACCATGGGGAAGAGACCCAGTACTTC
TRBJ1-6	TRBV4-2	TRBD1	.	CASSQIGGFRNSPLHF	TGTGCCAGCAGCCAGATAGGGGGCTTTAGGAATTCACCCCTCCACTTT
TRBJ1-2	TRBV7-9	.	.	CASSFFNWRREIYGYTF	TGTGCCAGCAGCTTTTTTAATTGGCGCAGAGAAATCTATGGCTACACCTTC
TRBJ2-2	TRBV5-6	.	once	CASSLGWTELTGELFF	TGTGCCAGCAGCTTGGGCTGGACAGAACTAACCGGGGAGCTGTTTTTT
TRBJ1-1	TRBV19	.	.	CASSIREGAEAFF	TGTGCCAGTAGTATAAGGGAGGGGGCTGAAGCTTTCTTT
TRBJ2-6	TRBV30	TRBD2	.	CARGRADGANVLTF	TGTGCTCGGGGGAGGGCGGACGGGGCCAACGTCCTGACTTTC
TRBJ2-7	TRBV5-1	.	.	CASSSNAGNGAYEQYF	TGCGCCAGCAGCTCGAACGCGGGCAATGGGGCCTACGAGCAGTACTTC
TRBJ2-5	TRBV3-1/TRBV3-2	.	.	CASSQDHQETQYF	TGTGCCAGCAGCCAAGATCACCAAGAGACCCAGTACTTC
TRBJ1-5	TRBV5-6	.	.	CASSLWYRDGQPQHF	TGTGCCAGCAGCTTGTGGTACAGGGACGGTCAGCCCCAGCATTTT
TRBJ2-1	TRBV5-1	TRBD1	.	CASSLEGTGGGEQFF	TGCGCCAGCAGCTTGGAGGGGACAGGGGGCGGTGAGCAGTTCTTC